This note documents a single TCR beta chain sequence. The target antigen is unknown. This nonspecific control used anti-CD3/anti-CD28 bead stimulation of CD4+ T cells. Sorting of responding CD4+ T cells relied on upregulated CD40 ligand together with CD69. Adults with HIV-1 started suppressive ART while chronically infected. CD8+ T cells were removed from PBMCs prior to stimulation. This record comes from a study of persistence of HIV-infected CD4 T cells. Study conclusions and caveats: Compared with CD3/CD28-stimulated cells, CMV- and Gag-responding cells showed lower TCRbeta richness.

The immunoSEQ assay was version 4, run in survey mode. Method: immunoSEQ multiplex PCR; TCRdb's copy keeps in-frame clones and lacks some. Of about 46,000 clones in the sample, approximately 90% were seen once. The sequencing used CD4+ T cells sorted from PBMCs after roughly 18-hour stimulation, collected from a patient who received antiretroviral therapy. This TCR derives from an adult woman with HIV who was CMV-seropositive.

In nucleotides, the CDR3 is TGTGCCAGCAGCCCCTATCGGGAGAACACTGAAGCTTTCTTT. Translated: CASSPYRENTEAFF. The V call is TRBV7-2, the J call TRBJ1-1; D remains ambiguous. V lost 5 bases to trimming and J lost 1 base, with 11 bases between them. There are 14 residues in the CDR3. Germline-derived CDR1 and CDR2 are SGHTA and FQGNSA.